Listed below are T cell receptor beta chains from one sample, sequenced in a study of blood T cells in healthy people across ages. One entry per CDR3 protein results from TCRdb running MiXCR on the 5' RACE reads. The sample consists of 760,000 or so distinct CDR3 sequences, roughly 25% of them appearing once. These data were likewise used in another study, on T cells of mothers and their children.

The specimen sequenced was blood. The receptors derive from a boy aged 5 to 17 in good health. Both conserved end residues are part of each CDR3. Fields, in order: CDR3 length, J gene, clone size, V gene, D gene, CDR3 protein, CDR3 DNA. D genes are given only for firm matches. The size field is filled for only some rows; it gives once, few, many or a size class.

length: 15; J: TRBJ2-3; size: -; V: TRBV2; D: TRBD2; CDR3: CASIRLAGGMDTQYF; DNA: TGTGCCAGCATCCGACTAGCGGGAGGGATGGATACGCAGTATTTT
length: 14; J: TRBJ2-5; size: few; V: TRBV6-5; D: -; CDR3: CASSSEWSQETQYF; DNA: TGTGCCAGCAGCTCCGAGTGGTCCCAAGAGACCCAGTACTTC
length: 14; J: TRBJ2-7; size: few; V: TRBV7-2; D: -; CDR3: CASSPLALSYEQYF; DNA: TGTGCCAGCAGCCCCCTGGCGCTCTCCTACGAGCAGTACTTC
length: 13; J: TRBJ2-1; size: few; V: TRBV27; D: -; CDR3: CASSSPPRREQFF; DNA: TGTGCCAGCAGTTCCCCCCCTCGGCGTGAGCAGTTCTTC
length: 15; J: TRBJ1-1; size: few; V: TRBV9; D: -; CDR3: CASSVEGRADTEAFF; DNA: TGTGCCAGCAGCGTAGAGGGCAGGGCGGACACTGAAGCTTTCTTT
length: 15; J: TRBJ2-2; size: -; V: TRBV12-3/TRBV12-4; D: -; CDR3: CASSVRGLSTGELFF; DNA: TGTGCCAGCAGCGTTAGGGGACTTTCCACCGGGGAGCTGTTTTTT
length: 15; J: TRBJ2-3; size: -; V: TRBV5-7; D: -; CDR3: CASSSNTGSTDTQYF; DNA: TGTGCCAGCAGCTCCAATACAGGGTCCACAGATACGCAGTATTTT
length: 13; J: TRBJ2-3; size: -; V: TRBV12-3/TRBV12-4; D: -; CDR3: CATNMGAADTQYF; DNA: TGTGCTACGAATATGGGGGCCGCAGATACGCAGTATTTT
length: 13; J: TRBJ2-1; size: -; V: TRBV10-3; D: -; CDR3: CAIRPTSYNEQFF; DNA: TGTGCCATCAGACCCACTAGCTACAATGAGCAGTTCTTC
length: 12; J: TRBJ2-2; size: -; V: TRBV10-3; D: -; CDR3: CAIEDGSGELFF; DNA: TGTGCCATCGAGGACGGGAGCGGGGAGCTGTTTTTT
length: 12; J: TRBJ1-1; size: few; V: TRBV12-3/TRBV12-4; D: -; CDR3: CASSSDRNEAFF; DNA: TGTGCCAGCAGTTCGGACCGGAATGAAGCTTTCTTT
length: 13; J: TRBJ2-3; size: few; V: TRBV28; D: -; CDR3: CASRNTGTDTQYF; DNA: TGTGCCAGCAGAAATACGGGCACAGATACGCAGTATTTT
length: 16; J: TRBJ2-1; size: -; V: TRBV12-3/TRBV12-4; D: -; CDR3: CASSPVLENPYNEQFF; DNA: TGTGCCAGCAGCCCAGTCCTAGAGAACCCCTACAATGAGCAGTTCTTC
length: 15; J: TRBJ2-7; size: -; V: TRBV20-1; D: TRBD1; CDR3: CSARDRAGGPYEQYF; DNA: TGCAGTGCTAGAGATCGGGCAGGGGGTCCCTACGAGCAGTACTTC
length: 14; J: TRBJ2-5; size: few; V: TRBV10-3; D: -; CDR3: CAIRQGLAGETQYF; DNA: TGTGCCATCAGGCAGGGTTTGGCGGGGGAGACCCAGTACTTC
length: 14; J: TRBJ2-5; size: many; V: TRBV28; D: TRBD1; CDR3: CASSLDRDWETQYF; DNA: TGTGCCAGCAGTTTGGACAGGGATTGGGAGACCCAGTACTTC
length: 15; J: TRBJ1-5; size: -; V: TRBV5-6; D: -; CDR3: CASSFSHPSNQPQHF; DNA: TGTGCCAGCAGCTTTAGCCACCCTAGCAATCAGCCCCAGCATTTT
length: 16; J: TRBJ2-7; size: -; V: TRBV5-6; D: TRBD2; CDR3: CASSLLLAGGLGEQYF; DNA: TGTGCCAGCAGCTTATTACTAGCGGGAGGACTGGGCGAGCAGTACTTC
length: 15; J: TRBJ2-1; size: few; V: TRBV6-4; D: TRBD2; CDR3: CASSSSGGEGGEQFF; DNA: TGTGCCAGCAGTTCCAGCGGGGGGGAGGGGGGTGAGCAGTTCTTC
length: 16; J: TRBJ2-5; size: -; V: TRBV5-1; D: TRBD2; CDR3: CASSSSHAGVGETQYF; DNA: TGCGCCAGCAGCTCGAGCCATGCGGGAGTGGGGGAGACCCAGTACTTC
length: 13; J: TRBJ2-1; size: few; V: TRBV24-1; D: TRBD1; CDR3: CATSDSGGDEQFF; DNA: TGTGCCACCAGTGATTCAGGGGGCGATGAGCAGTTCTTC
length: 17; J: TRBJ2-3; size: few; V: TRBV20-1; D: -; CDR3: CSARGDSGSEPTDTQYF; DNA: TGCAGTGCTAGAGGGGATAGTGGAAGCGAACCCACAGATACGCAGTATTTT
length: 15; J: TRBJ2-2; size: -; V: TRBV11-1; D: TRBD1; CDR3: CASSLTGGLTGELFF; DNA: TGTGCCAGCAGCTTAACAGGGGGCTTAACCGGGGAGCTGTTTTTT
length: 13; J: TRBJ2-5; size: -; V: TRBV20-1; D: -; CDR3: CSARGFEQETQYF; DNA: TGCAGTGCTAGAGGTTTCGAGCAAGAGACCCAGTACTTC
length: 14; J: TRBJ2-7; size: -; V: TRBV4-1; D: TRBD2; CDR3: CASSQGPGGYEQYF; DNA: TGCGCCAGCAGCCAGGGCCCGGGGGGCTACGAGCAGTACTTC
length: 16; J: TRBJ1-2; size: many; V: TRBV2; D: -; CDR3: CASLLIPRVKDDGYTF; DNA: TGTGCCAGCCTACTTATCCCCCGGGTGAAAGACGATGGCTACACCTTC
length: 13; J: TRBJ1-2; size: -; V: TRBV29-1; D: -; CDR3: CSAYPGTEYGYTF; DNA: TGCAGCGCCTACCCAGGGACGGAGTATGGCTACACCTTC
length: 15; J: TRBJ2-4; size: -; V: TRBV12-3/TRBV12-4; D: -; CDR3: CASSLEGGLENIQYF; DNA: TGTGCCAGCAGTCTTGAGGGGGGTCTAGAAAACATTCAGTACTTC
length: 17; J: TRBJ2-5; size: few; V: TRBV20-1; D: TRBD2; CDR3: CSARRLGGAGPQETQYF; DNA: TGCAGCGCCAGAAGGCTTGGAGGAGCGGGGCCCCAAGAGACCCAGTACTTC
length: 12; J: TRBJ1-2; size: -; V: TRBV2; D: -; CDR3: CASTTGLTGYTF; DNA: TGTGCCAGCACCACCGGGTTGACCGGCTACACCTTC
length: 15; J: TRBJ2-5; size: -; V: TRBV6-5; D: -; CDR3: CASSFGPQGQETQYF; DNA: TGTGCCAGCAGTTTCGGACCGCAGGGCCAAGAGACCCAGTACTTC
length: 13; J: TRBJ2-3; size: once; V: TRBV29-1; D: -; CDR3: CSVLAEPTDTQYF; DNA: TGCAGCGTTTTGGCAGAACCAACAGATACGCAGTATTTT
length: 14; J: TRBJ1-2; size: -; V: TRBV6-1; D: TRBD1; CDR3: CASRQGRANYGYTF; DNA: TGTGCCAGCAGACAGGGGCGGGCTAACTATGGCTACACCTTC
length: 16; J: TRBJ2-3; size: few; V: TRBV6-5; D: -; CDR3: CASSYSSGTSTDTQYF; DNA: TGTGCCAGCAGTTACTCTTCAGGGACCAGCACAGATACGCAGTATTTT
length: 16; J: TRBJ2-3; size: -; V: TRBV27; D: TRBD2; CDR3: CASSHIAGYPTDTQYF; DNA: TGTGCCAGCAGTCACATAGCGGGATATCCCACAGATACGCAGTATTTT
length: 15; J: TRBJ2-7; size: few; V: TRBV10-3; D: -; CDR3: CAISESRDPPYEQYF; DNA: TGTGCCATCAGTGAGTCCCGAGACCCCCCCTACGAGCAGTACTTC
length: 15; J: TRBJ2-3; size: many; V: TRBV7-3; D: -; CDR3: CASSLIGGGTDTQYF; DNA: TGTGCCAGCAGCTTAATTGGGGGTGGCACAGATACGCAGTATTTT
length: 14; J: TRBJ1-1; size: -; V: TRBV29-1; D: -; CDR3: CSVVGRLMNTEAFF; DNA: TGCAGCGTTGTTGGACGGCTAATGAACACTGAAGCTTTCTTT
length: 12; J: TRBJ2-7; size: few; V: TRBV12-3/TRBV12-4; D: -; CDR3: CASSFGVYEQCF; DNA: TGTGCCAGCAGTTTTGGGGTCTACGAGCAGTGCTTC
length: 14; J: TRBJ2-1; size: -; V: TRBV20-1; D: TRBD2; CDR3: CSASSTLAGDEQFF; DNA: TGCAGTGCTAGTTCAACACTAGCGGGGGATGAGCAGTTCTTC
length: 13; J: TRBJ2-7; size: few; V: TRBV7-2; D: -; CDR3: CAGSLTDPYEQYF; DNA: TGTGCCGGCAGCTTGACGGACCCCTACGAGCAGTACTTC
length: 13; J: TRBJ2-3; size: few; V: TRBV11-1; D: -; CDR3: CASSLLVLDTQYF; DNA: TGTGCCAGCAGCTTATTAGTGTTGGATACGCAGTATTTT
length: 11; J: TRBJ2-1; size: once; V: TRBV29-1; D: TRBD1; CDR3: CRGDRDNEQFF; DNA: TGCAGGGGGGACAGGGACAATGAGCAGTTCTTC
length: 15; J: TRBJ1-4; size: few; V: TRBV9; D: TRBD1; CDR3: CASSPRDRIGEKLFF; DNA: TGTGCCAGCAGCCCTCGGGACAGAATTGGGGAAAAACTGTTTTTT
length: 17; J: TRBJ2-1; size: few; V: TRBV9; D: -; CDR3: CASSAPGGGGRMYEQFF; DNA: TGTGCCAGCAGCGCCCCCGGCGGGGGCGGGAGAATGTATGAGCAGTTCTTC
length: 10; J: TRBJ1-1; size: few; V: TRBV28; D: -; CDR3: CASQKEVAFF; DNA: TGTGCCAGCCAAAAGGAGGTAGCTTTCTTT
length: 12; J: TRBJ1-4; size: -; V: TRBV20-1; D: TRBD1; CDR3: CSASRTGEKLFF; DNA: TGCAGTGCTAGCAGGACAGGGGAAAAACTGTTTTTT
length: 16; J: TRBJ2-7; size: -; V: TRBV7-6; D: TRBD2; CDR3: CVSSLGLAGGRYEQYF; DNA: TGTGTCAGCAGCTTAGGACTAGCGGGAGGGCGGTACGAGCAGTACTTC
length: 18; J: TRBJ2-6; size: -; V: TRBV12-5; D: TRBD2; CDR3: CASGGNSGAYSGANVLTF; DNA: TGTGCTAGTGGTGGAAATAGCGGGGCCTACTCTGGGGCCAACGTCCTGACTTTC
length: 22; J: TRBJ2-7; size: -; V: TRBV6-2/TRBV6-3; D: TRBD1; CDR3: CASSYLPPPTGGILVRRYEQYF; DNA: TGTGCCAGCAGTTACTTGCCCCCCCCGACAGGGGGGATACTAGTGAGAAGGTACGAGCAGTACTTC
length: 15; J: TRBJ2-2; size: -; V: TRBV25-1; D: TRBD2; CDR3: CASSEWEGGTGELFF; DNA: TGTGCCAGCAGTGAATGGGAGGGCGGCACCGGGGAGCTGTTTTTT